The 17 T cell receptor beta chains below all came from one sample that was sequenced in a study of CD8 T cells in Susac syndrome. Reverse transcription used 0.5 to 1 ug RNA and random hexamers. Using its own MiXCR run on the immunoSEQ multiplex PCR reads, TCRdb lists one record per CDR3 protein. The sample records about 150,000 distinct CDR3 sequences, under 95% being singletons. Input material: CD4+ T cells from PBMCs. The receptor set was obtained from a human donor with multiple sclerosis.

In nucleotides, the CDR3 is TGTGCCATCGGGACAACCCCCAACACCGGGGAGCTGTTTTTT. It is translated as CAIGTTPNTGELFF. This chain connects TRBV10-3 to TRBJ2-2, with D possibly matching TRBD1 (6 bases). From germline, CDR1 is ENHRY and CDR2 SYGVKD. Trimming took off 8 bases at V and 2 bases at J, with 12 bases between the two ends. This CDR3 has 14 residues.

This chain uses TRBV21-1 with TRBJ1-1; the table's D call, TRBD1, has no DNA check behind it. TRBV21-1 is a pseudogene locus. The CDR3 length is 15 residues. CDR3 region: CASSNIRGVNTEAFF. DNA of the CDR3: TGTGCCAGCAGCAATATTAGGGGGGTAAACACTGAAGCTTTCTTT.

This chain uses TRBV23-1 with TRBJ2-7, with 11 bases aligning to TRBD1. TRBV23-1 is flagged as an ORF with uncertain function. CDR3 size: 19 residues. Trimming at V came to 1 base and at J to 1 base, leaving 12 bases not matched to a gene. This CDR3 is CASSQWGQGEFLQSYEQYF. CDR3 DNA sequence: TGCGCCAGCAGTCAATGGGGACAGGGGGAATTTCTCCAATCCTACGAGCAGTACTTC.

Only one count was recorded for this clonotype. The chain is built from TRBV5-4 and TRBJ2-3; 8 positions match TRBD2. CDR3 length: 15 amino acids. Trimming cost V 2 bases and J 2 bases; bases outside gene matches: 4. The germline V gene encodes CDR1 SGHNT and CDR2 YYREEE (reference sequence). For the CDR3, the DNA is TGTGCCAGCAGCTTAAAACTAGCGGACACAGATACGCAGTATTTT. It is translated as CASSLKLADTDTQYF.

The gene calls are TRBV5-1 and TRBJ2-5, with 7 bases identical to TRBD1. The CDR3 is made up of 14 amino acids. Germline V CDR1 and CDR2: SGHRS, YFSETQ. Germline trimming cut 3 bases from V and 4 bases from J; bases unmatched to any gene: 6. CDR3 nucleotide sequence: TGCGCCAGCAGCTCCGGGACAGTGAGAGAGACCCAGTACTTC. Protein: CASSSGTVRETQYF.

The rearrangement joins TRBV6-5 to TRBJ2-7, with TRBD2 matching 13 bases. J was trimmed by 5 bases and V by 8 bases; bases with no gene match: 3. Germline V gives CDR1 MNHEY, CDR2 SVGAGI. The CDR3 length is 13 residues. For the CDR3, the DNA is TGTGCCAGCCGACTAGCGGGAGGAAACGAGCAGTACTTC. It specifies CASRLAGGNEQYF.

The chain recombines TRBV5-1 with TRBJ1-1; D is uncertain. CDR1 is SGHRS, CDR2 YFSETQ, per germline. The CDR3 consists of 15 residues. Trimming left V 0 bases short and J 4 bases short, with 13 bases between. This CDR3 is CASSLVLWDSTEAFF. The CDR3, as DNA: TGCGCCAGCAGCTTGGTACTTTGGGATTCCACTGAAGCTTTCTTT.

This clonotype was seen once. The CDR3 loop reads CATSSRLINSPLHF. CDR3 nucleotide sequence: TGTGCCACCAGCAGTCGACTGATCAATTCACCCCTCCACTTT. The genes are TRBV15 and TRBJ1-6; no reliable D call. The CDR3 runs to 14 residues. Trimming stripped 3 bases from V and 7 bases from J, with 10 bases between. Germline values: CDR1 LNHNV, CDR2 YYDKDF (reference sequence). The full variable domain, rest sourced from reference TRBV15 and TRBJ1-6, is DAMVIQNPRYQVTQFGKPVTLSCSQTLNHNVMYWYQQKSSQAPKLLFHYYDKDFNNEADTPDNFQSRRPNTSFCFLDIRSPGLGDTAMYLCATSSRLINSPLHFGNGTRLTVT.

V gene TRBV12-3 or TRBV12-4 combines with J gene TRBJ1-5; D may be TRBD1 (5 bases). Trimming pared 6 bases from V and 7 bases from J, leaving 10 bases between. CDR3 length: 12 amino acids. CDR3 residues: CASSPRQQPQHF. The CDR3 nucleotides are TGTGCCAGCAGCCCTAGACAGCAGCCCCAGCATTTT.

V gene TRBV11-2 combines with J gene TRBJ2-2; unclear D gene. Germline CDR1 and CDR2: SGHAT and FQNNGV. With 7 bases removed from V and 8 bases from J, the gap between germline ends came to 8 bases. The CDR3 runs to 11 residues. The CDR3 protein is CASTPGGELFF. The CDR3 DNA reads TGTGCCAGCACCCCTGGGGGGGAGCTGTTTTTT.

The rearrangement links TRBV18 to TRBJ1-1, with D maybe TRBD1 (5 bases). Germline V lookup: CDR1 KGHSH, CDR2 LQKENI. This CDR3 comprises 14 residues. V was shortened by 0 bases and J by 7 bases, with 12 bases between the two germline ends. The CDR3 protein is CASSPPGEHFEAFF. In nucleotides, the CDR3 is TGTGCCAGCTCACCACCAGGGGAACACTTTGAAGCTTTCTTT.

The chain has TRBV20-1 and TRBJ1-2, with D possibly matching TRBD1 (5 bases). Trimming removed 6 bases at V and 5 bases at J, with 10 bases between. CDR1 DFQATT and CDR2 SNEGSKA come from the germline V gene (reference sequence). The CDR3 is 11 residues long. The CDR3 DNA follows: TGCAGTGCCGGTGGGGGGTATGGCTACACCTTC. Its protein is CSAGGGYGYTF.

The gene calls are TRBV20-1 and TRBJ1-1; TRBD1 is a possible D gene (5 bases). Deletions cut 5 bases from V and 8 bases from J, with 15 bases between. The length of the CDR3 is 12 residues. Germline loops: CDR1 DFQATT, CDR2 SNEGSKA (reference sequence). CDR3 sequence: CSAQRGRDEAFF. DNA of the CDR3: TGCAGTGCTCAAAGGGGCCGGGACGAAGCTTTCTTT.

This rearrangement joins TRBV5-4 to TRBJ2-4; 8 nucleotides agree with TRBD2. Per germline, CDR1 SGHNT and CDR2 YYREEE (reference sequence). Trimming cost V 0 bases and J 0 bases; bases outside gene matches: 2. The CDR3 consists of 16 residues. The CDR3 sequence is CASSLGAGGAKNIQYF. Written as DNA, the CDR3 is TGTGCCAGCAGCTTGGGCGCGGGAGGAGCCAAAAACATTCAGTACTTC.

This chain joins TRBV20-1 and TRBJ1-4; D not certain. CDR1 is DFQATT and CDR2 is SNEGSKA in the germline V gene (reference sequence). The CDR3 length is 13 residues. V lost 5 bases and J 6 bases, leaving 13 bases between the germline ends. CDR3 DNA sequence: TGCAGTGCTGTGAAAGGGTCGGATGAAAAACTGTTTTTT. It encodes CSAVKGSDEKLFF.

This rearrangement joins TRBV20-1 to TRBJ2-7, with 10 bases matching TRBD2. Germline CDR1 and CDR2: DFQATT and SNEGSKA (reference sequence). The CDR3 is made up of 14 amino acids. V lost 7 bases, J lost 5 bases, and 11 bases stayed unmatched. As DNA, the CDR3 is TGCAGTGACCCTTCTAGCGGGAGTGACGACGAGCAGTACTTC. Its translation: CSDPSSGSDDEQYF.

The CDR3 DNA reads as TGTGCCAGCAGTTGGGTGGGGCGAACCGATTCACCCCTCCACTTT. It translates to CASSWVGRTDSPLHF. The rearrangement uses TRBV12-3 or TRBV12-4 and TRBJ1-6; tentatively, D is TRBD1 (5 bases). V was shortened by 4 bases and J by 8 bases, with 15 bases between the two germline ends. This CDR3 contains 15 residues.